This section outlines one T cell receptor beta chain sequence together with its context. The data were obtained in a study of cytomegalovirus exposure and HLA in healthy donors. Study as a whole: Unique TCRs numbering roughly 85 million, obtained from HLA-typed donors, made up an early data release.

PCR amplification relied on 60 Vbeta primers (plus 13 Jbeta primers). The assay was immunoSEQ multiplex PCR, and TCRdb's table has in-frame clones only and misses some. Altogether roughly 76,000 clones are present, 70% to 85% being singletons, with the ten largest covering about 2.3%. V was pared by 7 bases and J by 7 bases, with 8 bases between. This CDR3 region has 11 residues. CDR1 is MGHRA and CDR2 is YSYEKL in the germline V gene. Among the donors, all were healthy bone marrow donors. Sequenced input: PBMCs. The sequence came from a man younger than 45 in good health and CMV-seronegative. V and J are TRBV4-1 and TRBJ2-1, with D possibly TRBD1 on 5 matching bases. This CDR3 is CASIAGNEQFF. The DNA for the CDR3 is TGCGCCAGCATAGCAGGGAATGAGCAGTTCTTC.